Listed here are 5 T cell receptor beta chains from one sample, sequenced in a study of blood T cell repertoires in COVID-19. Only in-frame clones appear in the TCRdb table, and some are missing; sequencing was by immunoSEQ multiplex PCR. This sample has about 62,000 clones, with around 86% found just once. Sequences were obtained from peripheral blood. All receptors derive from a man aged 70-80 years with acute or convalescent COVID-19.

The chain is built from TRBV12-3 or TRBV12-4 and TRBJ2-5; 7 positions agree with TRBD1. This CDR3 has 11 amino acids. V was pared by 2 bases and J by 9 bases, with 0 bases of the junction left unmatched. As DNA, the CDR3 is TGTGCCAGCAGTTTAAGGGGGCCCCAGTACTTC. It codes for CASSLRGPQYF.

The rearrangement uses TRBV24-1 and TRBJ2-1; 8 bases map to TRBD2. The CDR3 covers 16 residues. The ends lost 1 base at V and 0 bases at J; junction bases unmatched: 1. Germline CDR1 KGHDR, CDR2 SFDVKD. DNA of the CDR3: TGTGCCACCAGTGATTTTGGGACTAGCTCCTACAATGAGCAGTTCTTC. Translation gives CATSDFGTSSYNEQFF.

This clone was counted once. The chain joins TRBV5-1 to TRBJ2-2; D is uncertain. CDR3 length: 15 residues. V was cut by 4 bases and J by 6 bases, with 16 bases left in between. Germline assignment: CDR1 SGHRS and CDR2 YFSETQ. The DNA for the CDR3 is TGCGCCAGCAGCGGTAGTAGCAGTACCCCCGGGGAGCTGTTTTTT. Residues: CASSGSSSTPGELFF.

V and J are TRBV5-1 and TRBJ2-3; TRBD2 agrees at 7 bases. CDR1 SGHRS and CDR2 YFSETQ come from the germline V gene. The V and J ends lost 6 bases and 5 bases, in that order; junction bases with no gene match: 9. The CDR3 length is 14 residues. Here the CDR3 DNA reads TGCGCCAGCAACGGTGGGAGGGCTGTAGATACGCAGTATTTT. It specifies CASNGGRAVDTQYF.

This clone was seen once. The chain recombines TRBV5-8 with TRBJ1-1, with a weak D call TRBD1 (5 bases). The germline V and J ends were trimmed by 2 bases and 5 bases, with 19 bases remaining between them. The CDR3 sequence is 16 residues long. The germline gives CDR1 SGHTS, CDR2 YDEGEE. The CDR3 region is CASSFPRTPGGTEAFF. For the CDR3, the DNA is TGTGCCAGCAGCTTCCCTCGGACCCCCGGGGGGACTGAAGCTTTCTTT. The whole variable domain, remainder taken from reference TRBV5-8 and TRBJ1-1, is EAGVTQSPTHLIKTRGQQATLRCSPISGHTSVYWYQQALGLGLQFLLWYDEGEERNRGNFPPRFSGRQFPNYSSELNVNALELEDSALYLCASSFPRTPGGTEAFFGQGTRLTVV.